This is a list of T cell receptor beta chains from one sample in a study of cytomegalovirus exposure and HLA in healthy donors. Only in-frame clones appear in the TCRdb table, and some are missing; sequencing was by immunoSEQ multiplex PCR. The data show some 140,000 clones, with roughly 73% seen just once and 1% to 1.5% held by the top ten. Sequencing was performed on PBMCs. These receptor sequences come from a woman aged 40 to 50 in good health and CMV-seronegative. Each CDR3 is given with its conserved first and last residue.

TRBJ1-5 TRBV5-4 CASSHRQTHQPQHF
TRBJ2-2 TRBV5-4 CASSLDAGEITGELFF
TRBJ2-3 TRBV7-9 CASRPVGGQEHRSTDTQYF
TRBJ1-3 TRBV2 CASRRQGAYSGNTIYF
TRBJ2-6 TRBV6-1 CASSAREAGANVLTF
TRBJ1-3 TRBV5-5 CASSLGDPNRGTGNTIYF
TRBJ1-4 TRBV7-9 CASSVSTGANEKLFF
TRBJ1-1 TRBV2 CASSEGGLSMSEAFF
TRBJ1-3 TRBV2 CASSTDFGGNTIYF
TRBJ2-7 TRBV5-1 CASSLGSGGYEQYF
TRBJ2-1 TRBV5-1 CASSLFSGATYNEQFF
TRBJ1-6 TRBV4-2 CASSQEGYGQESPLHF
TRBJ1-2 TRBV27 CASSLRSGSGYTF
TRBJ1-5 TRBV19 CASTPSGGRLPQHF
TRBJ1-3 TRBV12-2 CASRLVSAGTNSGNTIYF
TRBJ1-2 TRBV7-2 CASSLDPLGAFYGYTF
TRBJ1-1 TRBV28 CASTTPGVRAEAFF
TRBJ1-6 TRBV28 CATIRRTLYNSPLHF
TRBJ1-4 TRBV15 CATSRGPATNEKLFF
TRBJ1-3 TRBV7-6 CASSLYIPSSGNTIYF
TRBJ2-2 TRBV5-4 CASSLRQGRTGELFF
TRBJ1-1 TRBV5-1 CASSERQGASTEAFF
TRBJ1-3 TRBV5-1 CASSFAGGSGNTIYF